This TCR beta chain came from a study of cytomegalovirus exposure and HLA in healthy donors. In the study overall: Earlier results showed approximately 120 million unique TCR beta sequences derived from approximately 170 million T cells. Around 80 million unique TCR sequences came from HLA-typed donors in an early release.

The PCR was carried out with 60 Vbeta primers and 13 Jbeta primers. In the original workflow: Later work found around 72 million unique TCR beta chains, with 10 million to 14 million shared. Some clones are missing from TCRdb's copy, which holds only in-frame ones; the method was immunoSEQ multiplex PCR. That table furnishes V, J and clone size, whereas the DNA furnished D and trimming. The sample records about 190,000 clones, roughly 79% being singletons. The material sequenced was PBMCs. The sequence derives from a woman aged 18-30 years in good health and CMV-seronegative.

CDR3 loop: CAWSARQGSLMNTEAFF. The CDR3 DNA reads as TGTGCCTGGAGTGCCCGACAGGGCAGTCTGATGAACACTGAAGCTTTCTTT. The chain has TRBV30 and TRBJ1-1; 7 bases are shared with TRBD1. The ends lost 1 base at V and 0 bases at J; junction bases unmatched: 11. Germline V gene data show CDR1 as GTSNPN and CDR2 as SVGIG (reference sequence). CDR3 size: 17 residues.